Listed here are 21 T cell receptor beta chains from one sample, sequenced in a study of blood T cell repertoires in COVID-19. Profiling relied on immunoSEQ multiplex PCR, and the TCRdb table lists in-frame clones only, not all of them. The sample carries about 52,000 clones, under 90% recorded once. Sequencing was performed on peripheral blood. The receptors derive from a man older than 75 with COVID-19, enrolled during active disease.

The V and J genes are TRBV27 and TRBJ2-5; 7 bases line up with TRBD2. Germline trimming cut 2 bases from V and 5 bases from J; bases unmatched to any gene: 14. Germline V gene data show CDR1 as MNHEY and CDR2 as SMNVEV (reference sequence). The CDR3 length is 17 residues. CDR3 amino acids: CASSLGGDSLSRETQYF. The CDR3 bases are TGTGCCAGCAGTTTAGGGGGGGATAGCCTGTCCAGGGAGACCCAGTACTTC.

CDR3: CASSPRQGRNTEAFF. Here the CDR3 DNA reads TGTGCCAGCAGCCCTCGACAGGGGCGCAACACTGAAGCTTTCTTT. The chain carries TRBV7-6 and TRBJ1-1, with 8 bases that match TRBD1. The ends lost 5 bases at V and 2 bases at J; junction bases unmatched: 7. This CDR3 is 15 amino acids long. CDR1 and CDR2 from the germline V gene are SGHVS and FNYEAQ. Variable domain in full (rest from reference TRBV7-6 and TRBJ1-1): GAGVSQSPRYKVTKRGQDVALRCDPISGHVSLYWYRQALGQGPEFLTYFNYEAQQDKSGLPNDRFSAERPEGSISTLTIQRTEQRDSAMYRCASSPRQGRNTEAFFGQGTRLTVV.

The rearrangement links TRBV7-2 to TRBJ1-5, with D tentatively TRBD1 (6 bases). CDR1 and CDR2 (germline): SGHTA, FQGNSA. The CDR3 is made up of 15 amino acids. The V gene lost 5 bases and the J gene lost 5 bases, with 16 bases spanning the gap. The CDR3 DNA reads TGTGCCAGCAGCCCTCGGACAGCCCTGGATCAGCCCCAGCATTTT. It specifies CASSPRTALDQPQHF. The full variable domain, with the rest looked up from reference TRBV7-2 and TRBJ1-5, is GAGVSQSPSNKVTEKGKDVELRCDPISGHTALYWYRQSLGQGLEFLIYFQGNSAPDKSGLPSDRFSAERTGGSVSTLTIQRTQQEDSAVYLCASSPRTALDQPQHFGDGTRLSIL.

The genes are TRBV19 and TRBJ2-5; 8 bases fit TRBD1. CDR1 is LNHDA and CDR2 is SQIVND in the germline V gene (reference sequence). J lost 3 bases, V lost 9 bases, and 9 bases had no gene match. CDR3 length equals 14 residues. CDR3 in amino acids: CASRPGGAEETQYF. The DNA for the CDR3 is TGTGCCAGCAGGCCAGGGGGCGCCGAAGAGACCCAGTACTTC.

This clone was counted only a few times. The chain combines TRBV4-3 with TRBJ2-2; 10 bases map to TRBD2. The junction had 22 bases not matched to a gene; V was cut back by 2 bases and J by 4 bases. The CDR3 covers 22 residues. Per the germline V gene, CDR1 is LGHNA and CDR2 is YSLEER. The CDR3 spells CASSQSIWNPLQREGRTGELFF. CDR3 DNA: TGCGCCAGCAGCCAATCCATTTGGAACCCCCTCCAGCGGGAGGGCCGCACCGGGGAGCTGTTTTTT.

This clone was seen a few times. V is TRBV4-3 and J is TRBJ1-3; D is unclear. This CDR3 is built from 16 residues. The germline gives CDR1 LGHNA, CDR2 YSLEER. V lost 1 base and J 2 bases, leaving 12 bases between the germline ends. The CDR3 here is CASSQVLRSAGNTIYF. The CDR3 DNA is TGCGCCAGCAGCCAAGTCCTCCGCAGTGCTGGAAACACCATATATTTT.

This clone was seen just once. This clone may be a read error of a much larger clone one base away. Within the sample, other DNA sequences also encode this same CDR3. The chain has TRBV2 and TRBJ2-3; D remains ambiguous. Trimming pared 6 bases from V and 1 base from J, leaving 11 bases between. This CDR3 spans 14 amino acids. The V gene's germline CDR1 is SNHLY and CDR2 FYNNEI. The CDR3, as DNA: TGTGCCAGCAGCCCCTCTGAGGGCACAGATACGCAGTATTTT. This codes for CASSPSEGTDTQYF.

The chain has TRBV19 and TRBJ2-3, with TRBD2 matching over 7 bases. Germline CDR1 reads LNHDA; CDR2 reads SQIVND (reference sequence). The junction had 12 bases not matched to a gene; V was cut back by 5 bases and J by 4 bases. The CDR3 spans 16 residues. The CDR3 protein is CASSVLGGRVADTQYF. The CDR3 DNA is TGTGCCAGTAGTGTCCTCGGCGGGAGAGTGGCAGATACGCAGTATTTT.

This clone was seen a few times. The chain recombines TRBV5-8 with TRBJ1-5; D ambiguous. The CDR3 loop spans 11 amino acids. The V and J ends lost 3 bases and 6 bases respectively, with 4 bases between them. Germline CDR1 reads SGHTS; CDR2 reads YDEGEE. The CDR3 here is CASSSFQPQHF. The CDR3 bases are TGTGCCAGCAGCTCCTTTCAGCCCCAGCATTTT.

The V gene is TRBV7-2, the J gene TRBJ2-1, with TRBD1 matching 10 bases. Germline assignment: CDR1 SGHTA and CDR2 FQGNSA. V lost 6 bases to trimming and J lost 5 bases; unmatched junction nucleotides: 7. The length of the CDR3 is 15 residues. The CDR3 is CASRNRDRGNNEQFF. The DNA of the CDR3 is TGTGCCAGCAGGAACCGGGACAGGGGAAACAATGAGCAGTTCTTC.

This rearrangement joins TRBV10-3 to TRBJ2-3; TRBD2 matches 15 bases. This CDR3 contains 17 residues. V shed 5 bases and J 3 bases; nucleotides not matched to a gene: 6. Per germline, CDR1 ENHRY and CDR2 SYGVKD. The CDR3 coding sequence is TGTGCCATCAGTCCGGGACTAGCGGGAGGAGGGACAGATACGCAGTATTTT. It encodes CAISPGLAGGGTDTQYF.

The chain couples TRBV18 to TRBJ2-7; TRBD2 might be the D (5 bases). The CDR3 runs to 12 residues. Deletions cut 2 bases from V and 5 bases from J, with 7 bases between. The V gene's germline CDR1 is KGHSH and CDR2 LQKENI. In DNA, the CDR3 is TGTGCCAGCTCACCAGGCGGGCACGAGCAGTACGTC. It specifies CASSPGGHEQYV.

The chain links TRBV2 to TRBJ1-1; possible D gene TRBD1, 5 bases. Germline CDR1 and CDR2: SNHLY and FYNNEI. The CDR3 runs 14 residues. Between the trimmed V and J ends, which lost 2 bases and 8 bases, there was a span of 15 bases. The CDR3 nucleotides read TGTGCCAGCAGTGAACAGAGACAGAAGGCAGAAGCTTTCTTT. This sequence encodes CASSEQRQKAEAFF. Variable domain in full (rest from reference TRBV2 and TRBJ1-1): EPEVTQTPSHQVTQMGQEVILRCVPISNHLYFYWYRQILGQKVEFLVSFYNNEISEKSEIFDDQFSVERPDGSNFTLKIRSTKLEDSAMYFCASSEQRQKAEAFFGQGTRLTVV.

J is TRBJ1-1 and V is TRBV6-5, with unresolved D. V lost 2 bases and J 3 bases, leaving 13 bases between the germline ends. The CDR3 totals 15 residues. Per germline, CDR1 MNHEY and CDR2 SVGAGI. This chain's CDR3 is CASSYVDSSDTEAFF. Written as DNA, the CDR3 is TGTGCCAGCAGTTACGTTGACTCCTCGGACACTGAAGCTTTCTTT.

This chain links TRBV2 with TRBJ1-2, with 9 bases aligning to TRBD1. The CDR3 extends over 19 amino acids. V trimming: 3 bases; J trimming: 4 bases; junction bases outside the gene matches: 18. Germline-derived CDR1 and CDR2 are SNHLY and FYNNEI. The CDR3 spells CASSDRPPGTGSRGYGYTF. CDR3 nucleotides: TGTGCCAGCAGTGATCGCCCCCCCGGGACAGGGAGTCGCGGCTATGGCTACACCTTC.

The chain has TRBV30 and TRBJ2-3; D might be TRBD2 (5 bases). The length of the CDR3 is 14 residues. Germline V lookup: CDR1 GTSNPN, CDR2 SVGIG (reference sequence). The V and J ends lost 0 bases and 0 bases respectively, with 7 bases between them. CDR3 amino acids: CAWSVGESTDTQYF. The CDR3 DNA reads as TGTGCCTGGAGTGTCGGGGAGAGCACAGATACGCAGTATTTT. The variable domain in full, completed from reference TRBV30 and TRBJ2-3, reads SQTIHQWPATLVQPVGSPLSLECTVEGTSNPNLYWYRQAAGRGLQLLFYSVGIGQISSEVPQNLSASRPQDRQFILSSKKLLLSDSGFYLCAWSVGESTDTQYFGPGTRLTVL.

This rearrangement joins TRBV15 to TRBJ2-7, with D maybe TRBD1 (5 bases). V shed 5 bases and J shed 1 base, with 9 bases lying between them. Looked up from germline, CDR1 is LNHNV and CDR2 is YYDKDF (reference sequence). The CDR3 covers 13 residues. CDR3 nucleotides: TGTGCCACCAGCCATCGACAGTCCTACGAGCAGTACTTC. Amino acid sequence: CATSHRQSYEQYF.

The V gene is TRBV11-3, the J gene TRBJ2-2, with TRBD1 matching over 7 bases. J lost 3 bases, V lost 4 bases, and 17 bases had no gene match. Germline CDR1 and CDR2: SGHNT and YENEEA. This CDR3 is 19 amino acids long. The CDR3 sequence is CASSSSDRARGRDTGELFF. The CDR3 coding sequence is TGTGCCAGCAGCTCCAGTGACAGGGCACGGGGACGTGACACCGGGGAGCTGTTTTTT.

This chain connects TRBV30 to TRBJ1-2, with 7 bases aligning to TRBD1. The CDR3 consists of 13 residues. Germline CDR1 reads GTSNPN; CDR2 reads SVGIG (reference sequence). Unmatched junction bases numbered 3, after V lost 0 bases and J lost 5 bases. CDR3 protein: CAWSVGGRYGYTF. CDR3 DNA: TGTGCCTGGAGTGTAGGGGGCCGGTATGGCTACACCTTC.

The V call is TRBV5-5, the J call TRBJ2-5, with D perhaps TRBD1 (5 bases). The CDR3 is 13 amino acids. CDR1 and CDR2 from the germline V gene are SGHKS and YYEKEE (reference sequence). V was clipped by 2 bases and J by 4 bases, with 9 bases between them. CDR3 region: CASSFAGRETQYF. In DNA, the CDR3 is TGTGCCAGCAGCTTTGCAGGGCGAGAGACCCAGTACTTC.

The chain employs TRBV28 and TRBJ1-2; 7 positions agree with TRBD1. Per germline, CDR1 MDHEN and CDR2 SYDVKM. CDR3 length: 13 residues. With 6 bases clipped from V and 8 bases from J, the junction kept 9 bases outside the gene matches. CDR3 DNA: TGTGCCAGCAGGCCGACAGGGTCGAGGGGCTACACCTTC. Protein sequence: CASRPTGSRGYTF.